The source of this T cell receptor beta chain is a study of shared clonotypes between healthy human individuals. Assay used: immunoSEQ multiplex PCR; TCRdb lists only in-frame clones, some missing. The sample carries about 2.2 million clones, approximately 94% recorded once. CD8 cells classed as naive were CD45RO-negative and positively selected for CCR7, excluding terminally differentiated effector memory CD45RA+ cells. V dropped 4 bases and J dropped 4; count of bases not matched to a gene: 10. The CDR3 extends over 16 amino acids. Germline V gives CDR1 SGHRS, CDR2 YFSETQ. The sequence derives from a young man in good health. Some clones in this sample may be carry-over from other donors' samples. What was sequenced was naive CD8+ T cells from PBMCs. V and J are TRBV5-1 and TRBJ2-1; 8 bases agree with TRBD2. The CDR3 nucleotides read TGCGCCAGCAGCCCCTTGAGCGGGAGTGCTTACAATGAGCAGTTCTTC. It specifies CASSPLSGSAYNEQFF.